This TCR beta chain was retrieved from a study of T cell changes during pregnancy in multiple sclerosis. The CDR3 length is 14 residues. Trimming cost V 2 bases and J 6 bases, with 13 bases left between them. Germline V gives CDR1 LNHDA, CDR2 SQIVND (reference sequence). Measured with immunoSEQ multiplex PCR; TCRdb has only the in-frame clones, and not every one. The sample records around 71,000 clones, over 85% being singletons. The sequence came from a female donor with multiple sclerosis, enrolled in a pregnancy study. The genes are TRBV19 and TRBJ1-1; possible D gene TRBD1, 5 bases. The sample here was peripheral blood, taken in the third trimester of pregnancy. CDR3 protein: CASSITDNSPEAFF. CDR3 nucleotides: TGTGCCAGTAGTATAACGGACAATAGTCCTGAAGCTTTCTTT.